This T cell receptor beta chain was retrieved from a study of a mutant IDH1 vaccine in newly diagnosed glioma. V lost 5 bases to trimming and J lost 10 bases, with 17 bases between them. The CDR3 totals 14 residues. Germline V gene lookup returns CDR1 MNHEY and CDR2 SMNVEV (reference sequence). Time point denoted: week 23, last vaccination. A 20-mer mutant IDH1 peptide at 300 ug was injected subcutaneously with topical imiquimod. Libraries were prepared by immunoSEQ multiplex PCR; TCRdb keeps only in-frame clonotypes and omits some of them. In the table there are about 81,000 clones, about 82% of which are singletons. Concerning this clone: What it binds is unknown.

V gene TRBV27 combines with J gene TRBJ1-4, with D maybe TRBD1 (5 bases). Sample: PBMCs, taken from a glioma patient whose treatment included an IDH1 peptide vaccine. The source is a man younger than 40 with glioma. Some clones in this sample may be carry-over from other donors' samples. CDR3 DNA sequence: TGTGCCAGCAGTCCTTCGTCAGCTGGGGGAAAACTGTTTTTT. It yields the protein CASSPSSAGGKLFF.